These 7 T cell receptor beta chains came from one sample sequenced in a study of blood T cells in healthy people across ages (dated by TCRdb to the mid-2010s). The library was made by 5' RACE. Sequencing relied on an Illumina HiSeq 2500. The second PCR ran for roughly 7 to 12 cycles and used a J-beta primer mix along with a sample-barcoded 5' primer. TCRdb trimmed the raw reads at Q25, called clones with MiXCR and kept productive beta chains. Duplicate CDR3 protein sequences are folded into a single record with the most common DNA and genes. This sample comprises 1.5 million to 2 million distinct CDR3 sequences, roughly 32% of them detected only once. About 11% of the sample is in the top ten clones. The specimen was blood. Receptors originate from a woman in her twenties or thirties in good health.

This chain joins TRBV20-1 and TRBJ1-1; the match to TRBD1 covers 11 bases. Germline V lookup: CDR1 DFQATT, CDR2 SNEGSKA (reference sequence). The CDR3 has 14 residues. V lost 6 bases, J lost 5 bases, and 8 bases stayed unmatched. CDR3 residues: CSASGQGAATEAFF. In DNA form, the CDR3 reads TGCAGTGCGTCAGGACAGGGGGCTGCAACTGAAGCTTTCTTT.

This clonotype was seen more than once but under ten times. The chain uses TRBV3-1 and TRBJ2-6, with TRBD1 matching 7 bases. With V trimmed by 0 bases and J by 0 bases, 8 bases remained unmatched. Germline CDR1 is LGHDT and CDR2 is YNNKEL (reference sequence). The CDR3 loop spans 19 amino acids. The CDR3 coding sequence is TGTGCCAGCAGCCAAGATGAGAGACAGGGCTCCTCTGGGGCCAACGTCCTGACTTTC. Residues: CASSQDERQGSSGANVLTF.

This rearrangement joins TRBV2 to TRBJ2-5; D is uncertain. Trimming removed 5 bases from V and 11 bases from J, with 15 bases in between. The CDR3 is 12 residues long. Per germline, CDR1 SNHLY and CDR2 FYNNEI. As DNA, the CDR3 is TGTGCCAGCAGTCAAAGTGGGCGCCCGCAGTACTTC. It encodes CASSQSGRPQYF.

The rearrangement uses TRBV7-2 and TRBJ2-1; the match to TRBD2 covers 11 bases. V trimming: 8 bases; J trimming: 0 bases; junction bases outside the gene matches: 15. The CDR3 spans 19 residues. Looked up from germline, CDR1 is SGHTA and CDR2 is FQGNSA. CDR3 nucleotides: TGTGCCAGCCGCCCCTCCCTCCTAGCGGGAGGACCCTCCTACAATGAGCAGTTCTTC. Residues: CASRPSLLAGGPSYNEQFF.

The J gene is TRBJ2-5, the V gene TRBV27; a possible D gene is TRBD2 (6 bases). The end of the DNA aligns better with TRBJ2-7, so the J call may be wrong. Germline CDR1 and CDR2: MNHEY and SMNVEV (reference sequence). The CDR3 extends over 15 amino acids. The CDR3 is CASSFRSGGDYEQYF. CDR3 nucleotides: TGTGCCAGCAGTTTTAGATCGGGCGGGGACTACGAGCAGTACTTC.

This clonotype has at least ten counts. The chain recombines TRBV20-1 with TRBJ2-1; 16 bases are a match to TRBD2. V was pared by 3 bases and J by 9 bases, with 2 bases of the junction left unmatched. This CDR3 spans 14 amino acids. The germline V gene has CDR1 DFQATT and CDR2 SNEGSKA (reference sequence). For the CDR3, the DNA is TGCAGTGCTAGCGGGACTAGCGGGGGGGTTGAGCAGTTCTTC. This gives the protein CSASGTSGGVEQFF.

This clonotype was seen only a few times. The chain's CDR3 is CASRSPYGRGETQYF. CDR3 bases: TGTGCCAGCAGATCCCCCTACGGGAGAGGGGAGACCCAGTACTTC. This chain connects TRBV7-6 to TRBJ2-5; D perhaps matches TRBD2 (6 bases). V dropped 6 bases and J dropped 5 bases, with 19 bases sitting between them. Germline loops: CDR1 SGHVS, CDR2 FNYEAQ. This CDR3 has 15 residues.